This T cell receptor (beta chain) derives from a study of response to subunit inactivated influenza vaccine. Details on this clonotype: Its antigen is not known.

Germline-derived CDR1 and CDR2 are SNHLY and FYNNEI. V dropped 3 bases and J dropped 4 bases, with 13 bases sitting between them. The CDR3 is 14 residues long. TCRdb used MiXCR to reprocess the RT-PCR reads, holding one entry per CDR3 protein. The top ten clones hold about 7.6% of a sample with about 700,000 distinct CDR3 sequences, 14% of them seen once. Study observations and caveats: Researchers suggested that each seasonal influenza vaccination recruits few new T cells.

The clonotype comes from a middle-aged man who received an inactivated influenza vaccine. Specimen: PBMCs from blood, collected 14 to 15 days before vaccination. The J gene is TRBJ2-7, the V gene TRBV2, with D possibly matching TRBD1 (5 bases). Written as DNA, the CDR3 is TGTGCCAGCAGTGACAGGGCTCAAAGGTACGAGCAGTACTTC. Protein sequence: CASSDRAQRYEQYF.